This T cell receptor (beta chain) was identified during a study of cytomegalovirus exposure and HLA in healthy donors. General study findings and limits: One cluster of highly shared sequence variants probably arose as a sequencing artifact. TRBV6-2, TRBV6-3 and some other V segments were unresolvable in 87-base-pair reads.

Of note for this clone: Its target is unknown.

From germline, CDR1 is GTSNPN and CDR2 SVGIG (reference sequence). Deletions cut 5 bases from V and 7 bases from J, with 20 bases between. The CDR3 covers 14 residues. PCR employed 60 Vbeta and 13 Jbeta primers. TCRdb's copy holds only in-frame clones and misses some; the assay was immunoSEQ multiplex PCR. The sample yields 120,000 to 150,000 clones, 60% to 85% seen once. Input material: PBMCs. The clonotype was recovered from a man aged 40-49 years in good health and CMV-seropositive. The gene calls are TRBV30 and TRBJ1-2; a possible D gene is TRBD1 (6 bases). Here the CDR3 DNA reads TGTGCCTGGGTGGACAGAATCCCGGTCGTTGGCTACACCTTC. Translated, it gives CAWVDRIPVVGYTF.